This passage covers 29 T cell receptor beta chains from one sample sequenced in a study of blood T cell repertoires in COVID-19. Only in-frame clones appear in the TCRdb table, and some are missing; sequencing was by immunoSEQ multiplex PCR. The sample includes over 200,000 clones, 70% to 90% of them seen just once. The sequenced sample consisted of PBMCs or T cells enriched from blood (not recorded which). The receptors derive from a woman between 45 and 60 years old who had recovered from COVID-19.

CDR3: CASSYSGPGEGQPQHF. CDR3 bases: TGTGCCAGCAGTTACTCTGGGCCAGGGGAAGGCCAGCCCCAGCATTTT. This sequence joins TRBV6-5 and TRBJ1-5, with D maybe TRBD1 (6 bases). The CDR3 is 16 residues long. V shed 0 bases and J shed 7 bases, with 16 bases lying between them. Germline V CDR1 and CDR2: MNHEY, SVGAGI.

This clone was detected only a few times. V gene TRBV9 combines with J gene TRBJ1-3; 7 bases match TRBD1. The CDR3 has 15 amino acids. Germline V gene data show CDR1 as SGDLS and CDR2 as YYNGEE. The trim removed 3 bases at V and 0 bases at J, leaving 3 bases unmatched. CDR3 coding DNA: TGTGCCAGCAGCGGACAGGGCCACTCTGGAAACACCATATATTTT. This translates into CASSGQGHSGNTIYF.

The chain recombines TRBV28 with TRBJ1-2, with D perhaps TRBD1 (5 bases). CDR3 length: 15 amino acids. The V end lost 3 bases, the J end lost 1 base, and 12 bases lay between the germline ends. From germline, CDR1 is MDHEN and CDR2 SYDVKM. The CDR3 reads CASSLAGLLNYGYTF. The CDR3 nucleotides read TGTGCCAGCAGTTTGGCAGGGCTCCTTAACTATGGCTACACCTTC.

CDR3 amino acids: CASSIDRGSSNQPQHF. DNA for the CDR3: TGTGCCAGCAGTATCGATCGGGGGTCGAGCAATCAGCCCCAGCATTTT. The rearrangement joins TRBV27 to TRBJ1-5; D might be TRBD1 (5 bases). CDR3 length equals 16 residues. From germline, CDR1 is MNHEY and CDR2 SMNVEV (reference sequence). Trimming removed 5 bases from V and 1 base from J, with 15 bases in between.

The gene calls are TRBV19 and TRBJ1-3; 7 nucleotides line up with TRBD1. Germline V gives CDR1 LNHDA, CDR2 SQIVND (reference sequence). The CDR3 consists of 19 residues. V lost 4 bases, J lost 0 bases, and 15 bases stayed unmatched. The CDR3 DNA is TGTGCCAGTAGTAGAAGACAGGGATCGACGAGATTCTCTGGAAACACCATATATTTT. Its protein product is CASSRRQGSTRFSGNTIYF.

This clone appeared a single time. The V and J genes are TRBV9 and TRBJ2-3; 12 bases are a match to TRBD2. The CDR3 has 16 amino acids. V lost 2 bases to trimming and J lost 4 bases; unmatched junction nucleotides: 5. The germline CDR1 and CDR2 sequences are SGDLS and YYNGEE. The CDR3 sequence: CASSVKLAGGADTQYF. CDR3 nucleotide sequence: TGTGCCAGCAGCGTCAAACTAGCGGGAGGAGCAGATACGCAGTATTTT.

The gene calls are TRBV19 and TRBJ1-1; D uncertain. The CDR3 has 14 amino acids. V lost 7 bases to trimming and J lost 2 bases, with 14 bases between them. Germline CDR1 is LNHDA and CDR2 is SQIVND (reference sequence). Here the CDR3 DNA reads TGTGCCAGTATCAACAGAGATAGAAACACTGAAGCTTTCTTT. It is translated as CASINRDRNTEAFF.

The V and J genes are TRBV4-2 and TRBJ2-5, with 14 bases that match TRBD2. The length of the CDR3 is 19 residues. V dropped 3 bases and J dropped 2; count of bases not matched to a gene: 11. CDR1 LGHNA and CDR2 YNFKEQ come from the germline V gene. The DNA for the CDR3 is TGTGCCAGCAGCCATCTCCCGGGGACTAGCGGGAGAGGGCAAGAGACCCAGTACTTC. The encoded protein is CASSHLPGTSGRGQETQYF.

The chain is built from TRBV27 and TRBJ2-3, with 14 positions matching TRBD2. Germline assignment: CDR1 MNHEY and CDR2 SMNVEV (reference sequence). The CDR3 covers 17 residues. With V trimmed by 6 bases and J by 2 bases, 7 bases remained unmatched. The chain's CDR3 is CASSAMGLAGVTDTQYF. CDR3 nucleotide sequence: TGTGCCAGCAGCGCGATGGGACTAGCGGGAGTCACAGATACGCAGTATTTT.

The chain has TRBV15 and TRBJ2-1; 13 bases map to TRBD2. With V trimmed by 3 bases and J by 2 bases, 7 bases remained unmatched. Germline CDR1 reads LNHNV; CDR2 reads YYDKDF (reference sequence). This CDR3 contains 18 residues. Here the CDR3 DNA reads TGTGCCACCAGCAGGGTCCCGACTAGCGGGAGGCCCTACAATGAGCAGTTCTTC. It specifies CATSRVPTSGRPYNEQFF.

This clone was picked up one time. This chain joins TRBV5-1 and TRBJ2-2; D is unresolved. The germline V gene encodes CDR1 SGHRS and CDR2 YFSETQ. The CDR3 totals 13 residues. Trimming removed 4 bases at V and 5 bases at J, with 9 bases between. The CDR3 bases are TGCGCCAGCAGCCTCACGGTTACCGGGGAGCTGTTTTTT. This encodes CASSLTVTGELFF. Using reference TRBV5-1 and TRBJ2-2 for the parts outside the CDR3, the full variable domain is KAGVTQTPRYLIKTRGQQVTLSCSPISGHRSVSWYQQTPGQGLQFLFEYFSETQRNKGNFPGRFSGRQFSNSRSEMNVSTLELGDSALYLCASSLTVTGELFFGEGSRLTVL.

The J gene is TRBJ2-2, the V gene TRBV14; D possibly corresponds to TRBD1 (6 bases). The CDR3 sequence is 16 residues long. Looked up from germline, CDR1 is SGHDN and CDR2 is FVKESK. Trimming cost V 4 bases and J 6 bases, with 18 bases left between them. The CDR3 here is CASSPRTETTAGELFF. The CDR3 DNA follows: TGTGCCAGCAGCCCAAGGACAGAGACAACGGCCGGGGAGCTGTTTTTT. The whole variable domain, remainder taken from reference TRBV14 and TRBJ2-2, is EAGVTQFPSHSVIEKGQTVTLRCDPISGHDNLYWYRRVMGKEIKFLLHFVKESKQDESGMPNNRFLAERTGGTYSTLKVQPAELEDSGVYFCASSPRTETTAGELFFGEGSRLTVL.

J is TRBJ2-7 and V is TRBV11-2; D not resolved. Germline CDR1 reads SGHAT; CDR2 reads FQNNGV. This CDR3 comprises 13 residues. With 3 bases removed from V and 6 bases from J, the gap between germline ends came to 12 bases. The CDR3 is CASSFMQASEQYF. As DNA, the CDR3 is TGTGCCAGCAGCTTCATGCAGGCTTCCGAGCAGTACTTC.

This clone was detected once. The chain carries TRBV6-1 and TRBJ2-1; TRBD1 agrees at 8 bases. V lost 3 bases, J lost 12 bases, and 7 bases stayed unmatched. The CDR3 runs to 13 residues. The V gene's germline CDR1 is MNHNS and CDR2 SASEGT. In DNA form, the CDR3 reads TGTGCCAGCAGTGAGGACAGGGTGACGGGGCAGTTCTTC. It is translated as CASSEDRVTGQFF.

This clone was detected a few times. V and J are TRBV2 and TRBJ1-1; 7 positions agree with TRBD1. This CDR3 comprises 15 residues. Per the germline V gene, CDR1 is SNHLY and CDR2 is FYNNEI. The ends lost 4 bases at V and 5 bases at J; junction bases unmatched: 10. CDR3 protein: CASSGGTVRGTEAFF. The CDR3 DNA reads as TGTGCCAGCAGTGGAGGGACAGTCCGGGGGACTGAAGCTTTCTTT.

The V and J genes are TRBV10-3 and TRBJ2-7; 12 nucleotides match TRBD1. V trimming: 3 bases; J trimming: 5 bases; junction bases outside the gene matches: 5. This CDR3 contains 15 residues. Germline V gene lookup returns CDR1 ENHRY and CDR2 SYGVKD. This CDR3 is CAISDSGTGGDEQYF. The CDR3 DNA follows: TGTGCCATCAGTGATTCCGGGACAGGGGGCGACGAGCAGTACTTC.

This clone was counted between two and nine times. J is TRBJ2-1 and V is TRBV28, with 7 nucleotides matching TRBD2. J lost 4 bases, V lost 5 bases, and 11 bases had no gene match. The CDR3 is made up of 16 amino acids. Germline CDR1 MDHEN, CDR2 SYDVKM. The CDR3 DNA is TGTGCCAGCAGTCCACTGCTAGCGGCTGAATACAATGAGCAGTTCTTC. Translating it yields CASSPLLAAEYNEQFF.

The V and J genes are TRBV3-1 (or the pseudogene TRBV3-2) and TRBJ2-2, with 13 bases identical to TRBD2. V was pared by 6 bases and J by 6 bases, with 10 bases of the junction left unmatched. The V gene's germline CDR1 is LGHDT and CDR2 YNNKEL (reference sequence). The CDR3 is 17 residues long. CDR3 DNA: TGTGCCAGCAGTCCCACTAGCGGGAGGGCTAACGCCGGGGAGCTGTTTTTT. This sequence encodes CASSPTSGRANAGELFF.

This sequence joins TRBV6-5 and TRBJ2-1, with TRBD2 as a possible D gene (6 bases). V was shortened by 0 bases and J by 0 bases, with 9 bases between the two germline ends. This CDR3 is 16 amino acids long. The germline V gene encodes CDR1 MNHEY and CDR2 SVGAGI. The CDR3 here is CASSYSIGSSYNEQFF. The CDR3 nucleotides read TGTGCCAGCAGTTACTCTATCGGGAGCTCCTACAATGAGCAGTTCTTC.

CDR3 in amino acids: CASSLTATNEKLFF. The CDR3, as DNA: TGTGCCAGCAGCTTGACAGCAACTAATGAAAAACTGTTTTTT. The chain is built from TRBV5-4 and TRBJ1-4; D not resolved. Trimming took 1 base from V and 0 from J, leaving 4 bases between them. CDR3 length: 14 residues. The germline gives CDR1 SGHNT, CDR2 YYREEE (reference sequence).

The V gene is TRBV5-1, the J gene TRBJ1-1, with D uncertain. Germline-derived CDR1 and CDR2 are SGHRS and YFSETQ. The CDR3 contains 13 residues. Trimming stripped 1 base from V and 3 bases from J, with 7 bases between. As DNA, the CDR3 is TGCGCCAGCAGCTTGAAGCAGGACACTGAAGCTTTCTTT. Translation: CASSLKQDTEAFF.

This sequence joins TRBV28 and TRBJ1-4, with D tentatively TRBD1 (6 bases). The V end lost 7 bases, the J end lost 7 bases, and 22 bases lay between the germline ends. Germline V gives CDR1 MDHEN, CDR2 SYDVKM. The CDR3 contains 16 residues. For the CDR3, the DNA is TGTGCCAGCATCCCCCGGGGGGCTCCAGGGAGTGAAAAACTGTTTTTT. Translating it yields CASIPRGAPGSEKLFF.

Worth noting for this clone: Different DNA sequences within this sample yield the same CDR3. The chain joins TRBV5-1 to TRBJ1-2, with D perhaps matching TRBD1 (6 bases). Germline CDR1 and CDR2: SGHRS and YFSETQ. The CDR3 is 13 amino acids. V was cut by 0 bases and J by 3 bases, with 6 bases left in between. CDR3 nucleotides: TGCGCCAGCAGCTTGGGACAGGACTATGGCTACACCTTC. Its protein product is CASSLGQDYGYTF.

The chain couples TRBV4-1 to TRBJ1-4; D is unclear. V shed 5 bases and J shed 3 bases, with 7 bases lying between them. Germline values: CDR1 MGHRA, CDR2 YSYEKL. The length of the CDR3 is 13 residues. The CDR3 here is CASSWQANEKLFF. The CDR3 coding sequence is TGCGCCAGCAGCTGGCAGGCTAATGAAAAACTGTTTTTT.

The chain combines TRBV5-1 with TRBJ1-1, with 9 bases lining up with TRBD1. CDR1 SGHRS and CDR2 YFSETQ come from the germline V gene. The CDR3 is made up of 15 amino acids. V trimming: 2 bases; J trimming: 5 bases; junction bases outside the gene matches: 7. Here the CDR3 DNA reads TGCGCCAGCAGCTTATCCACGACAGGGGGGACTGAAGCTTTCTTT. Amino acid sequence: CASSLSTTGGTEAFF.

As for this clone: Compared with germline, one end of the junction differs, possibly owing to a read error. The rearrangement joins TRBV27 to TRBJ2-1; TRBD2 might be the D (6 bases). CDR1 is MNHEY and CDR2 is SMNVEV in the germline V gene (reference sequence). The CDR3 has 14 amino acids. The CDR3 nucleotides are TGTGCCAGCAGTTTACGCTATCCGGGACTCAGCTCTCTCTTC. Translation gives CASSLRYPGLSSLF.

This clone was counted a single time. V is TRBV5-1 and J is TRBJ2-5, with D tentatively TRBD2 (5 bases). With 0 bases removed from V and 2 bases from J, the gap between germline ends came to 8 bases. CDR1 SGHRS and CDR2 YFSETQ come from the germline V gene. This CDR3 region has 14 residues. CDR3 sequence: CASSLGSGQETQYF. Written as DNA, the CDR3 is TGCGCCAGCAGCTTGGGGTCGGGGCAAGAGACCCAGTACTTC. The full variable domain, in which reference TRBV5-1 and TRBJ2-5 provide the parts outside the CDR3, is KAGVTQTPRYLIKTRGQQVTLSCSPISGHRSVSWYQQTPGQGLQFLFEYFSETQRNKGNFPGRFSGRQFSNSRSEMNVSTLELGDSALYLCASSLGSGQETQYFGPGTRLLVL.

This clone was detected a few times. The chain employs TRBV27 and TRBJ1-1, with 8 bases lining up with TRBD1. With 5 bases clipped from V and 0 bases from J, the junction kept 8 bases outside the gene matches. Germline lookup yields CDR1 MNHEY and CDR2 SMNVEV (reference sequence). The CDR3 totals 16 residues. The DNA for the CDR3 is TGTGCCAGCAGTCGAGACAGGGGCCTAATGAACACTGAAGCTTTCTTT. Protein sequence: CASSRDRGLMNTEAFF.

This CDR3 is CASSRRDNQNTEAFF. CDR3 nucleotide sequence: TGTGCCAGCAGCCGACGGGACAACCAGAACACTGAAGCTTTCTTT. The gene calls are TRBV13 and TRBJ1-1, with a possible D match to TRBD1 (6 bases). Germline CDR1 and CDR2: PRHDT and FYEKMQ (reference sequence). V shed 5 bases and J shed 1 base, with 14 bases lying between them. The CDR3 is 15 residues long.